Shown below are 21 T cell receptor beta chains from a single sample sequenced in a study of T-cell memory formation after mild COVID-19. TCRdb itself ran the 5' RACE reads through MiXCR, one entry per CDR3 protein. Found here are 200,000 to 250,000 distinct CDR3 sequences, 7.5% to 10% of them singletons; the top ten hold roughly 4%. The sequencing input was PBMCs or a T cell subset sorted from them (not recorded which). The receptors here all came from a man between 18 and 29 years old who had mild COVID-19 (a few samples of this study predate the infection). Cell type and time point are not known.

This clonotype was counted at least ten times. This rearrangement joins TRBV7-6 to TRBJ2-1; no clear D gene. The V gene lost 6 bases and the J gene lost 12 bases, with 15 bases spanning the gap. Germline V CDR1 and CDR2: SGHVS, FNYEAQ. The CDR3 is made up of 12 amino acids. This CDR3 is CASSHPSGGQFF. CDR3 nucleotides: TGTGCCAGCAGTCATCCCTCGGGTGGGCAGTTCTTC.

This clonotype came up a few times. V usage is TRBV19 and J usage is TRBJ1-5, with D perhaps matching TRBD1 (5 bases). V shed 6 bases and J shed 4 bases, with 16 bases lying between them. The CDR3 runs to 15 residues. Looked up from germline, CDR1 is LNHDA and CDR2 is SQIVND (reference sequence). In DNA form, the CDR3 reads TGTGCCAGTAGGGAGGGGACGACTAAGAATCAGCCCCAGCATTTT. Protein sequence: CASREGTTKNQPQHF.

The gene calls are TRBV7-2 and TRBJ2-2; 7 bases match TRBD1. Germline CDR1 SGHTA, CDR2 FQGNSA. CDR3 length: 14 amino acids. V shed 8 bases, J shed 4 bases, and the junction held 7 bases outside the gene matches. The CDR3 reads CASAKGAGTGELFF. The CDR3 coding sequence is TGTGCCAGCGCCAAGGGGGCCGGCACCGGGGAGCTGTTTTTT.

As for this clonotype: Possible read error: a much larger clone is one base away. J is TRBJ2-5 and V is TRBV7-9, with D possibly being TRBD2 (5 bases). Germline V lookup: CDR1 SEHNR, CDR2 FQNEAQ (reference sequence). The CDR3 loop spans 16 amino acids. Deletions cut 5 bases from V and 4 bases from J, with 20 bases between. For the CDR3, the DNA is TGTGCCAGCAGCCCACGGACTGACTATGGACGAGAGACCCAGTACTTC. Protein sequence: CASSPRTDYGRETQYF. The full variable domain, with the rest looked up from reference TRBV7-9 and TRBJ2-5, is DTGVSQNPRHKITKRGQNVTFRCDPISEHNRLYWYRQTLGQGPEFLTYFQNEAQLEKSRLLSDRFSAERPKGSFSTLEIQRTEQGDSAMYLCASSPRTDYGRETQYFGPGTRLLVL.

This clonotype has a count of ten or more. V is TRBV5-6 and J is TRBJ2-1; D ambiguous. The CDR3 has 15 amino acids. The V and J ends lost 4 bases and 0 bases respectively, with 11 bases between them. Germline-derived CDR1 and CDR2 are SGHDT and YYEEEE. CDR3 sequence (DNA): TGTGCCAGCAGCCCTAGGTTGAGCTCCTACAATGAGCAGTTCTTC. Translating gives CASSPRLSSYNEQFF. Combining the CDR3 with reference TRBV5-6 and TRBJ2-1 gives the whole variable domain DAGVTQSPTHLIKTRGQQVTLRCSPKSGHDTVSWYQQALGQGPQFIFQYYEEEERQRGNFPDRFSGHQFPNYSSELNVNALLLGDSALYLCASSPRLSSYNEQFFGPGTRLTVL.

This clonotype was counted many times. The J gene is TRBJ2-1, the V gene TRBV7-6; TRBD2 matches 12 bases. This CDR3 region has 15 residues. Per germline, CDR1 SGHVS and CDR2 FNYEAQ. V dropped 5 bases and J dropped 7; count of bases not matched to a gene: 6. CDR3 DNA: TGTGCCAGCAGCGTAGGACTAGCGGGGTCTAATGAGCAGTTCTTC. Translating it yields CASSVGLAGSNEQFF.

This clonotype has a count of ten or more. This sequence joins TRBV5-1 and TRBJ1-5; tentatively, D is TRBD1 (5 bases). CDR3 size: 15 residues. Trimming stripped 4 bases from V and 2 bases from J, with 13 bases between. Germline V lookup: CDR1 SGHRS, CDR2 YFSETQ. The CDR3 DNA reads as TGCGCCAGCAGCCCCGGGGTGGGGGGCAATCAGCCCCAGCATTTT. It codes for CASSPGVGGNQPQHF.

The chain links TRBV28 to TRBJ1-6; 8 nucleotides agree with TRBD1. V was pared by 4 bases and J by 11 bases, with 10 bases of the junction left unmatched. This CDR3 comprises 15 residues. Germline CDR1 reads MDHEN; CDR2 reads SYDVKM. The CDR3 DNA sequence: TGTGCCAGCAGTTCGTTCGACAGGGGAGGAACACCCCTCCACTTT. Protein: CASSSFDRGGTPLHF. Based on the CDR3 plus reference TRBV28 and TRBJ1-6, the full variable domain is DVKVTQSSRYLVKRTGEKVFLECVQDMDHENMFWYRQDPGLGLRLIYFSYDVKMKEKGDIPEGYSVSREKKERFSLILESASTNQTSMYLCASSSFDRGGTPLHFGNGTRLTVT.

In its sample, this clonotype was seen many times. V usage is TRBV14 and J usage is TRBJ1-1; 7 bases map to TRBD1. Trimming cost V 4 bases and J 7 bases; bases outside gene matches: 3. This CDR3 is 12 amino acids long. Germline V CDR1 and CDR2: SGHDN, FVKESK. Here the CDR3 DNA reads TGTGCCAGCAGCCCGGACAGGTTTGAAGCTTTCTTT. Protein: CASSPDRFEAFF.

This clonotype was counted between two and nine times. This chain links TRBV7-9 with TRBJ1-6; D gene ambiguous. Trimming took off 3 bases at V and 7 bases at J, with 4 bases between the two ends. Germline loops: CDR1 SEHNR, CDR2 FQNEAQ (reference sequence). The CDR3 runs 12 residues. CDR3 in amino acids: CASSFRNSPLHF. DNA for the CDR3: TGTGCCAGCAGCTTTCGCAATTCACCCCTCCACTTT.

This chain links TRBV12-3 or TRBV12-4 with TRBJ2-1; tentatively, D is TRBD1 (5 bases). V lost 3 bases, J lost 9 bases, and 15 bases lay in between. The CDR3 runs to 14 residues. The CDR3 region is CASSFSIQGGEQFF. The CDR3 bases are TGTGCCAGCAGTTTTTCCATTCAGGGCGGTGAGCAGTTCTTC.

This clonotype was picked up many times. The chain links TRBV7-3 to TRBJ2-1, with 8 bases aligning to TRBD2. The CDR3 runs 15 residues. The J segment lost 5 bases and the V segment lost 3 bases, leaving 6 bases of the junction unmatched. Germline V gene data show CDR1 as SGHTA and CDR2 as FQGTGA. In nucleotides, the CDR3 is TGTGCCAGCAGCTTGATCGGGGGGGCCCACAATGAGCAGTTCTTC. Translation: CASSLIGGAHNEQFF.

This clonotype was found many times. The rearrangement joins TRBV6-5 to TRBJ1-1; the match to TRBD1 covers 7 bases. CDR1 is MNHEY and CDR2 is SVGAGI in the germline V gene. Germline trimming cut 9 bases from V and 1 base from J; bases unmatched to any gene: 5. CDR3 length equals 13 residues. CDR3 residues: CASHRGKNTEAFF. The CDR3 region has the DNA TGTGCCAGTCACAGGGGAAAGAACACTGAAGCTTTCTTT.

The table lists this clonotype with many counts. V gene TRBV5-1 combines with J gene TRBJ2-5; 8 bases map to TRBD1. The CDR3 consists of 15 residues. Germline V gives CDR1 SGHRS, CDR2 YFSETQ. With 4 bases clipped from V and 3 bases from J, the junction kept 8 bases outside the gene matches. The chain's CDR3 is CASSTTGTGEETQYF. The CDR3 bases are TGCGCCAGCAGCACCACCGGGACAGGAGAAGAGACCCAGTACTTC.

Notes on this clonotype: A much more abundant neighbour one base away suggests this may be a read error. The V gene is TRBV5-4, the J gene TRBJ2-3; D tentatively fits TRBD1 or TRBD2 (5 bases each). Deletions cut 1 base from V and 2 bases from J, with 8 bases between. CDR3 length: 14 residues. Germline assignment: CDR1 SGHNT and CDR2 YYREEE (reference sequence). CDR3 nucleotides: TGTGCCAGCAGCTTGTACGGGGCCACAGATACGCAGTATTTT. Its protein product is CASSLYGATDTQYF.

This clonotype was recorded many times. V gene TRBV4-1 combines with J gene TRBJ2-3; weak D call: TRBD1 (6 bases). CDR3 size: 12 residues. V lost 3 bases and J 10 bases, leaving 11 bases between the germline ends. The V gene's germline CDR1 is MGHRA and CDR2 YSYEKL. CDR3 coding DNA: TGCGCCAGCAGCCACGACCAGGGGCCGCAGTATTTT. Residues: CASSHDQGPQYF.

This clonotype was seen repeatedly, ten times or more. V gene TRBV7-9 combines with J gene TRBJ2-1; no clear D. The CDR3 is 12 amino acids. Trimming left V 5 bases short and J 15 bases short, with 17 bases between. Per germline, CDR1 SEHNR and CDR2 FQNEAQ (reference sequence). CDR3 DNA: TGTGCCAGCAGCGTCGACCTTCACTCTGGGTTCTTC. Translated, it gives CASSVDLHSGFF.

This clonotype was detected only a few times. The chain links TRBV12-5 to TRBJ2-3; 9 nucleotides agree with TRBD2. The CDR3 consists of 16 residues. The germline V gene has CDR1 LGHNT and CDR2 FRNRAP. J lost 1 base, V lost 5 bases, and 7 bases had no gene match. The chain's CDR3 is CASGPLAGEGTDTQYF. The CDR3 DNA sequence: TGTGCTAGTGGTCCGTTAGCGGGAGAGGGCACAGATACGCAGTATTTT.

The chain uses TRBV3-1 and TRBJ1-2; the D is unclear. Trimming removed 4 bases from V and 4 bases from J, with 13 bases in between. Germline V CDR1 and CDR2: LGHDT, YNNKEL (reference sequence). The CDR3 covers 14 residues. The CDR3 is CASSPSDGSYGYTF. The CDR3 nucleotides are TGTGCCAGCAGCCCATCGGACGGAAGCTATGGCTACACCTTC.

This clonotype occurred a few times. The chain is built from TRBV12-3 or TRBV12-4 and TRBJ1-5, with 7 bases identical to TRBD1. Losses at the gene ends were 6 bases for V and 4 bases for J; bases not matched to a gene: 3. This CDR3 spans 13 amino acids. The CDR3 region is CASSRGMNQPQHF. CDR3 bases: TGTGCCAGCAGCAGGGGGATGAATCAGCCCCAGCATTTT.

The rearrangement joins TRBV7-2 to TRBJ2-2, with a possible D match to TRBD2 (5 bases). Trimming cost V 5 bases and J 3 bases, with 13 bases left between them. Germline loops: CDR1 SGHTA, CDR2 FQGNSA. There are 15 residues in the CDR3. This CDR3 reads CASSPGGGHTGELFF. Here the CDR3 DNA reads TGTGCCAGCAGCCCGGGCGGAGGCCACACCGGGGAGCTGTTTTTT. The complete variable domain, with remaining parts taken from reference TRBV7-2 and TRBJ2-2, reads GAGVSQSPSNKVTEKGKDVELRCDPISGHTALYWYRQSLGQGLEFLIYFQGNSAPDKSGLPSDRFSAERTGGSVSTLTIQRTQQEDSAVYLCASSPGGGHTGELFFGEGSRLTVL.